A selection of T cell receptor beta chains follows, all from one sample in a study of T cells after yellow fever vaccination. MiXCR was run by TCRdb on the 5' RACE reads, yielding one entry per CDR3 protein. The sample gives 300,000 to 350,000 distinct CDR3 sequences, 3.5% to 4.5% of which show up once; around 19% is in the top ten. Here the sequenced sample was PBMCs, taken 15 days after the yellow fever booster vaccination. Receptors originate from a man between 18 and 29 years old who received the YFV17D yellow fever vaccine. Both conserved end residues are part of each CDR3. A D gene is named only where the DNA matches it firmly. Rows give clone size only sometimes, using once, few, many, or a class for an expanded clone.

abundance: few; v_gene: TRBV14; d_gene: TRBD1; j_gene: TRBJ2-1; CDR3aa: CASSRMPLPGTGDDEQFF; CDR3nt: TGTGCCAGCAGCCGCATGCCCCTTCCGGGGACAGGGGATGATGAGCAGTTCTTC
abundance: .; v_gene: TRBV4-3; d_gene: TRBD1; j_gene: TRBJ1-1; CDR3aa: CASSQRGGQVAAFF; CDR3nt: TGCGCCAGCAGCCAACGGGGGGGACAGGTCGCAGCTTTCTTT
abundance: few; v_gene: TRBV5-1; d_gene: TRBD1; j_gene: TRBJ1-2; CDR3aa: CASSLWGTGEGYTF; CDR3nt: TGCGCCAGCAGCCTTTGGGGGACAGGGGAAGGCTACACCTTC
abundance: few; v_gene: TRBV5-1; d_gene: .; j_gene: TRBJ1-6; CDR3aa: CASRVYNSPLHF; CDR3nt: TGCGCCAGCAGAGTCTATAATTCACCCCTCCACTTT
abundance: many; v_gene: TRBV4-2; d_gene: TRBD1; j_gene: TRBJ1-3; CDR3aa: CASSHPGTGVGNTIYF; CDR3nt: TGTGCCAGCAGCCATCCTGGGACAGGGGTAGGAAACACCATATATTTT
abundance: .; v_gene: TRBV28; d_gene: TRBD1; j_gene: TRBJ2-5; CDR3aa: CASTYRGETQYF; CDR3nt: TGTGCCAGCACCTACAGGGGTGAGACCCAGTACTTC
abundance: few; v_gene: TRBV5-1; d_gene: .; j_gene: TRBJ2-1; CDR3aa: CASSWRHPNEQFF; CDR3nt: TGCGCCAGCAGCTGGCGGCATCCCAATGAGCAGTTCTTC
abundance: many; v_gene: TRBV20-1; d_gene: .; j_gene: TRBJ1-4; CDR3aa: CSATEGLTNEKLFF; CDR3nt: TGCAGTGCTACGGAGGGGTTGACTAATGAAAAACTGTTTTTT
abundance: .; v_gene: TRBV3-1; d_gene: TRBD1; j_gene: TRBJ2-7; CDR3aa: CASRLTGGNEQYF; CDR3nt: TGTGCCAGCAGACTAACAGGGGGAAACGAGCAGTACTTC
abundance: many; v_gene: TRBV3-1; d_gene: .; j_gene: TRBJ2-6; CDR3aa: CASSQGGTPGANVLTF; CDR3nt: TGTGCCAGCAGCCAGGGCGGGACGCCTGGGGCCAACGTCCTGACTTTC
abundance: many; v_gene: TRBV7-8; d_gene: .; j_gene: TRBJ1-2; CDR3aa: CASSSWDKGGGYTF; CDR3nt: TGTGCCAGCAGCTCCTGGGACAAGGGTGGTGGCTACACCTTC
abundance: many; v_gene: TRBV25-1; d_gene: .; j_gene: TRBJ1-2; CDR3aa: CASSESANNYGYTF; CDR3nt: TGTGCCAGCAGTGAATCGGCAAATAACTATGGCTACACCTTC
abundance: few; v_gene: TRBV3-1; d_gene: .; j_gene: TRBJ1-1; CDR3aa: CASSQDRGGEAFF; CDR3nt: TGTGCCAGCAGCCAAGATCGGGGGGGTGAAGCTTTCTTT
abundance: many; v_gene: TRBV7-2; d_gene: TRBD1; j_gene: TRBJ2-1; CDR3aa: CASSLVQGLYNEQFF; CDR3nt: TGTGCCAGCAGCCTGGTACAGGGGCTCTACAATGAGCAGTTCTTC
abundance: few; v_gene: TRBV6-6; d_gene: .; j_gene: TRBJ2-4; CDR3aa: CASSYPSPIGGAKNIQYF; CDR3nt: TGTGCCAGCAGTTACCCCTCCCCTATCGGGGGAGCCAAAAACATTCAGTACTTC
abundance: many; v_gene: TRBV10-3; d_gene: .; j_gene: TRBJ1-1; CDR3aa: CAISDVYTEAFF; CDR3nt: TGTGCCATCAGTGATGTCTACACTGAAGCTTTCTTT
abundance: few; v_gene: TRBV7-6; d_gene: .; j_gene: TRBJ1-1; CDR3aa: CASSPTRLGVRTEAFF; CDR3nt: TGTGCCAGCAGCCCAACTCGTTTGGGGGTTCGTACTGAAGCTTTCTTT
abundance: .; v_gene: TRBV12-3/TRBV12-4; d_gene: .; j_gene: TRBJ1-2; CDR3aa: CASSRPGRADGYTF; CDR3nt: TGTGCCAGCAGCCGCCCGGGGAGAGCAGATGGCTACACCTTC
abundance: .; v_gene: TRBV29-1; d_gene: .; j_gene: TRBJ1-1; CDR3aa: CSALGPEAFF; CDR3nt: TGCAGCGCCCTAGGTCCTGAAGCTTTCTTT
abundance: many; v_gene: TRBV7-2; d_gene: TRBD1; j_gene: TRBJ2-5; CDR3aa: CASIRDSALQETQYF; CDR3nt: TGTGCCAGCATCCGGGACAGCGCTCTCCAAGAGACCCAGTACTTC
abundance: .; v_gene: TRBV5-1; d_gene: .; j_gene: TRBJ1-3; CDR3aa: CASSRDPPTGPLSGNTIYF; CDR3nt: TGCGCCAGCAGCAGGGACCCCCCCACAGGTCCCCTCTCTGGAAACACCATATATTTT
abundance: few; v_gene: TRBV24-1; d_gene: TRBD1; j_gene: TRBJ1-5; CDR3aa: CATSSSGTGIQPQHF; CDR3nt: TGTGCCACCAGTTCGTCCGGGACAGGGATTCAGCCCCAGCATTTT
abundance: .; v_gene: TRBV4-1; d_gene: TRBD1; j_gene: TRBJ2-5; CDR3aa: CASSQDPPGGGPLSVTQYF; CDR3nt: TGCGCCAGCAGCCAAGATCCTCCAGGGGGTGGACCCCTGAGTGTGACCCAGTACTTC
abundance: many; v_gene: TRBV7-2; d_gene: .; j_gene: TRBJ1-1; CDR3aa: CASSPHGGYGEAFF; CDR3nt: TGTGCCAGCAGCCCCCACGGGGGGTATGGTGAAGCTTTCTTT
abundance: few; v_gene: TRBV4-3; d_gene: .; j_gene: TRBJ1-5; CDR3aa: CASSQEATPGGQPQHF; CDR3nt: TGCGCCAGCAGCCAAGAGGCGACCCCCGGAGGTCAGCCCCAGCATTTT
abundance: many; v_gene: TRBV27; d_gene: .; j_gene: TRBJ2-3; CDR3aa: CASSRDLVPDTQYF; CDR3nt: TGTGCCAGCAGCCGGGACCTGGTCCCAGATACGCAGTATTTT
abundance: many; v_gene: TRBV5-4; d_gene: TRBD1; j_gene: TRBJ1-1; CDR3aa: CASSLPGTARQAFF; CDR3nt: TGTGCCAGCAGCTTGCCCGGGACAGCGCGTCAAGCTTTCTTT
abundance: .; v_gene: TRBV5-8; d_gene: TRBD1; j_gene: TRBJ2-2; CDR3aa: CASRPDRGNTGELFF; CDR3nt: TGTGCCAGCAGACCCGACAGGGGAAACACCGGGGAGCTGTTTTTT
abundance: many; v_gene: TRBV9; d_gene: .; j_gene: TRBJ1-2; CDR3aa: CASSVANYGYTF; CDR3nt: TGTGCCAGCAGCGTAGCTAACTATGGCTACACCTTC
abundance: many; v_gene: TRBV6-2/TRBV6-3; d_gene: .; j_gene: TRBJ2-1; CDR3aa: CASSYNDYNEQFF; CDR3nt: TGTGCCAGCAGTTACAACGACTACAATGAGCAGTTCTTC
abundance: many; v_gene: TRBV6-2/TRBV6-3; d_gene: TRBD1; j_gene: TRBJ2-3; CDR3aa: CASRTGGDTDTQYF; CDR3nt: TGTGCCAGCAGGACAGGGGGCGATACAGATACGCAGTATTTT
abundance: many; v_gene: TRBV15; d_gene: TRBD2; j_gene: TRBJ2-3; CDR3aa: CATSRASGGPDTQYF; CDR3nt: TGTGCCACCAGCAGAGCTAGCGGGGGGCCAGATACGCAGTATTTT
abundance: .; v_gene: TRBV7-2; d_gene: .; j_gene: TRBJ2-7; CDR3aa: CASSPTDWRIGVEQYF; CDR3nt: TGTGCCAGCAGCCCTACGGACTGGCGTATCGGAGTCGAGCAGTACTTC